A selection of T cell receptor beta chains follows, all from one sample in a study of cytomegalovirus exposure and HLA in healthy donors. Using immunoSEQ multiplex PCR, the repertoire was profiled, and TCRdb retains in-frame clones only, with some absent. The sample holds 120,000 to 150,000 clones, around 84% seen once. Sequencing was done on a sample of PBMCs. Every receptor here comes from a man aged 40-49 years in good health and CMV-seropositive. Both conserved end residues are part of each CDR3. The D gene is left open where the match is weak. Expanded clones are given a class, and other clones once, few, many or no size at all.

TRBV9	19	TRBJ2-3	NA	TRBD2	CASSEDTNRRGGRTDTQYF	TGTGCCAGCAGCGAGGATACCAACCGGCGCGGGGGACGCACAGATACGCAGTATTTT
TRBV9	16	TRBJ2-6	NA	NA	CASSLRQNSGANVLTF	TGTGCCAGCAGCCTCAGACAGAACTCTGGGGCCAACGTCCTGACTTTC
TRBV15	16	TRBJ2-7	NA	TRBD1	CATSRGNGQVPYEQYF	TGTGCCACCAGCAGAGGAAACGGACAGGTCCCCTACGAGCAGTACTTC
TRBV19	16	TRBJ1-1	once	TRBD1	CASSIDRRTGNTEAFF	TGTGCCAGTAGTATAGATAGGAGGACAGGGAACACTGAAGCTTTCTTT
TRBV28	15	TRBJ1-1	few	NA	CASSNPGSGATEAFF	TGTGCCAGCAGTAACCCAGGGTCGGGAGCCACTGAAGCTTTCTTT
TRBV7-5	18	TRBJ2-6	NA	NA	CVRSPTGGAGCGANVLTF	TGTGTCAGAAGCCCTACCGGGGGGGCCGGTTGTGGGGCCAACGTCCTGACTTTC
TRBV11-2	16	TRBJ2-7	NA	TRBD2	CASSYIAGEGRYEQYF	TGTGCCAGCAGCTACATAGCGGGAGAGGGTAGGTACGAGCAGTACTTC
TRBV29-1	12	TRBJ2-5	NA	TRBD2	CSVGGRQETQYF	TGCAGCGTTGGCGGGAGGCAAGAGACCCAGTACTTC
TRBV19	16	TRBJ2-3	once	NA	CASSSGGTISTDTQYF	TGTGCCAGTAGTTCCGGGGGAACCATAAGCACAGATACGCAGTATTTT
TRBV29-1	11	TRBJ2-7	NA	NA	CSVERENEQYF	TGCAGCGTTGAAAGGGAGAACGAGCAGTACTTC
TRBV4-3	16	TRBJ2-3	NA	TRBD2	CASSQGTSGTNDTQYF	TGCGCCAGCAGCCAAGGGACTAGCGGGACGAACGATACGCAGTATTTT
TRBV6-4	18	TRBJ2-7	NA	NA	CASSDSARGPNTTYEQYF	TGTGCCAGCAGTGACTCCGCCAGGGGCCCTAATACAACCTACGAGCAGTACTTC
TRBV28	21	TRBJ2-2	NA	NA	CASSLPLRGRIPMKNTGELFF	TGTGCCAGCAGTTTACCCTTAAGGGGCAGGATCCCGATGAAGAACACCGGGGAGCTGTTTTTT
TRBV29-1	9	TRBJ1-2	NA	NA	CSVLSGYTF	TGCAGCGTATTATCTGGCTACACCTTC
TRBV28	17	TRBJ2-1	NA	NA	CASSLLGPAGVRNEQFF	TGTGCCAGCAGTTTATTAGGGCCGGCCGGGGTAAGGAATGAGCAGTTCTTC
TRBV5-8	15	TRBJ1-2	NA	NA	CASSRGGTGLRGYTF	TGTGCCAGCAGCCGGGGGGGTACAGGCCTTCGGGGCTACACCTTC
TRBV11-1	18	TRBJ2-1	NA	TRBD2	CASSITIMTSGRAYEQFF	TGTGCCAGCAGCATCACAATCATGACTAGCGGGAGGGCATATGAGCAGTTCTTC
TRBV7-7	14	TRBJ2-5	NA	NA	CASSRGQLQETQYF	TGTGCCAGCAGCCGAGGACAGCTCCAAGAGACCCAGTACTTC
TRBV5-6	16	TRBJ2-3	NA	NA	CASSSYLTGISDTQYF	TGTGCCAGCAGCTCCTACCTAACGGGGATTTCAGATACGCAGTATTTT
TRBV10-1	16	TRBJ2-3	NA	TRBD2	CASRGLAGGRRNTQYF	TGCGCCAGCAGAGGACTAGCGGGAGGACGCCGGAATACGCAGTATTTT
TRBV27	15	TRBJ2-7	NA	TRBD1	CASSHIQGAMYEQYF	TGTGCCAGCAGTCATATCCAGGGGGCTATGTACGAGCAGTACTTC
TRBV6-1	14	TRBJ1-1	NA	NA	CASSEGPSNTEAFF	TGTGCCAGCAGTGAAGGGCCCAGTAACACTGAAGCTTTCTTT
TRBV9	16	TRBJ2-2	NA	TRBD1	CASSPPGRGSAGELFF	TGTGCCAGCAGCCCCCCCGGCAGGGGGTCGGCCGGGGAGCTGTTTTTT
TRBV6-5	14	TRBJ2-7	NA	TRBD2	CASSFGLAGREQYF	TGTGCCAGCAGTTTCGGGCTAGCGGGGCGCGAGCAGTACTTC
TRBV27	14	TRBJ1-5	NA	NA	CASSLSGLNQPQHF	TGTGCCAGCAGTTTATCGGGACTCAATCAGCCCCAGCATTTT
TRBV7-9	12	TRBJ1-1	NA	TRBD1	CSSSLGQGEAFF	TGTTCCAGCAGCTTAGGACAGGGTGAAGCTTTCTTT
TRBV11-1	14	TRBJ1-2	few	NA	CASSPQPRDYGYTF	TGTGCCAGCAGCCCACAACCCCGGGACTATGGCTACACCTTC
TRBV7-9	13	TRBJ1-5	NA	TRBD1	CASSSDRAEPQHF	TGTGCCAGCAGCTCAGACAGGGCCGAGCCCCAGCATTTT
TRBV10-3	14	TRBJ1-6	NA	NA	CAISEGQGDSPLHF	TGTGCCATCAGTGAAGGTCAGGGCGATTCACCCCTCCACTTT